The 5 T cell receptor beta chains below were found in one sample sequenced in a study of cytomegalovirus exposure and HLA in healthy donors. PCR involved 60 Vbeta and 13 Jbeta primers. The table came from immunoSEQ multiplex PCR; TCRdb's copy has only in-frame clones and leaves some out. This table has 150,000 or so clones, roughly 84% appearing once. The sample consisted of PBMCs. The receptors here all came from a man younger than 40 in good health and CMV-seronegative.

Concerning this clone itself: This sample includes further DNA sequences coding for the same CDR3. The CDR3 reads CASSLPGLAGYNEQFF. In DNA form, the CDR3 reads TGTGCCAGCAGTTTACCCGGACTAGCGGGTTACAATGAGCAGTTCTTC. J is TRBJ2-1 and V is TRBV27; 11 positions agree with TRBD2. The CDR3 covers 16 residues. The junction had 4 bases not matched to a gene; V was cut back by 2 bases and J by 4 bases. Germline-derived CDR1 and CDR2 are MNHEY and SMNVEV (reference sequence).

The V gene is TRBV9, the J gene TRBJ2-7; 8 nucleotides align to TRBD2. There are 15 residues in the CDR3. CDR1 is SGDLS, CDR2 YYNGEE, per germline. The ends lost 0 bases at V and 2 bases at J; junction bases unmatched: 4. CDR3 sequence reads: CASSVAGGVAYEQYF. The DNA for the CDR3 is TGTGCCAGCAGCGTAGCGGGAGGGGTGGCCTACGAGCAGTACTTC.

V and J are TRBV13 and TRBJ2-1; weak D call: TRBD2 (6 bases). The germline V gene encodes CDR1 PRHDT and CDR2 FYEKMQ (reference sequence). CDR3 length: 14 amino acids. V lost 5 bases and J 3 bases, leaving 11 bases between the germline ends. As DNA, the CDR3 is TGTGCCAGCAGCGGGGCGGGAATCTACAATGAGCAGTTCTTC. Its translation is CASSGAGIYNEQFF.

The chain couples TRBV27 to TRBJ2-2, with 10 bases identical to TRBD2. J was trimmed by 5 bases and V by 3 bases; bases with no gene match: 3. The CDR3 sequence is 15 residues long. CDR1 is MNHEY, CDR2 SMNVEV, per germline (reference sequence). CDR3 region: CASSLLAGDTGELFF. For the CDR3, the DNA is TGTGCCAGCAGTTTGCTAGCGGGAGATACCGGGGAGCTGTTTTTT.

V usage is TRBV30 and J usage is TRBJ1-3, with 9 bases identical to TRBD1. Losses at the gene ends were 8 bases for V and 7 bases for J; bases not matched to a gene: 12. The CDR3 extends over 14 amino acids. CDR1 and CDR2 (germline): GTSNPN, SVGIG (reference sequence). For the CDR3, the DNA is TGTGCCACAGCCGGGGACAGGGTCGGGAACACCATATATTTT. It translates to CATAGDRVGNTIYF.